Below, 20 T cell receptor beta chains from the same sample are listed, as sequenced in a study of technical replicates of blood from a few donors. Method: immunoSEQ multiplex PCR; TCRdb's copy keeps in-frame clones and lacks some. The sample contains fewer than 90,000 clones, approximately 91% of which appear only once. Sequencing used T cells isolated from PBMCs. The source of these receptors is a human donor in good health.

The V and J genes are TRBV7-4 and TRBJ2-5; no clear D gene. Trimming took 1 base from V and 5 from J, leaving 14 bases between them. The CDR3 totals 15 residues. The germline V gene encodes CDR1 SGHVT and CDR2 SQSDAQ. CDR3 residues: CASSLVYRCPETQYF. The DNA for the CDR3 is TGTGCCAGCAGCTTAGTTTACAGATGTCCCGAGACCCAGTACTTC.

The gene calls are TRBV7-9 and TRBJ2-1; TRBD2 aligns across 10 bases. The germline V gene encodes CDR1 SEHNR and CDR2 FQNEAQ (reference sequence). V trimming: 4 bases; J trimming: 5 bases; junction bases outside the gene matches: 11. CDR3 size: 17 residues. CDR3: CASSYYVSGRVNNEQFF. As DNA, the CDR3 is TGTGCCAGCAGCTACTATGTGAGCGGGAGGGTTAACAATGAGCAGTTCTTC. The full variable domain, completed using reference TRBV7-9 and TRBJ2-1, is DTGVSQNPRHKITKRGQNVTFRCDPISEHNRLYWYRQTLGQGPEFLTYFQNEAQLEKSRLLSDRFSAERPKGSFSTLEIQRTEQGDSAMYLCASSYYVSGRVNNEQFFGPGTRLTVL.

This chain's CDR3 is CASSLADRVQQFF. The CDR3 DNA reads as TGTGCCAGCAGCTTGGCGGACAGGGTGCAGCAGTTCTTC. The V and J genes are TRBV5-5 and TRBJ2-1; the match to TRBD1 covers 8 bases. Per the germline V gene, CDR1 is SGHKS and CDR2 is YYEKEE (reference sequence). This CDR3 has 13 amino acids. V trimming: 0 bases; J trimming: 11 bases; junction bases outside the gene matches: 4.

The J gene is TRBJ1-2, the V gene TRBV28; 8 bases map to TRBD1. V lost 3 bases and J lost 8; bases outside the gene matches: 8. The CDR3 is 14 amino acids. Germline lookup yields CDR1 MDHEN and CDR2 SYDVKM. Written as DNA, the CDR3 is TGTGCCAGCAGTTTTCGGACAGGGATAAGGGGCTACACCTTC. Protein: CASSFRTGIRGYTF.

This clone was seen once. The chain carries TRBV6-5 and TRBJ2-7; TRBD1 agrees at 7 bases. There are 13 residues in the CDR3. J gave up 4 bases and V 5 bases, and 5 bases lay outside the gene matches. Germline V gene sequence: CDR1 MNHEY, CDR2 SVGAGI. CDR3 in amino acids: CASSRDRTYEQYF. As DNA, the CDR3 is TGTGCCAGCAGTCGGGACAGAACTTACGAGCAGTACTTC.

This clone was observed a few times. The chain links TRBV5-1 to TRBJ1-1; D remains ambiguous. The CDR3 consists of 14 residues. CDR1 and CDR2 (germline): SGHRS, YFSETQ. V dropped 0 bases and J dropped 2 bases, with 8 bases sitting between them. The CDR3 DNA reads as TGCGCCAGCAGCTTGGCCAGGCTTAACACTGAAGCTTTCTTT. Its translation is CASSLARLNTEAFF.

The V call is TRBV5-1, the J call TRBJ1-2, with no clear D. CDR3 length: 12 residues. V lost 1 base, J lost 4 bases, and 5 bases lay in between. In germline, CDR1 is SGHRS, CDR2 YFSETQ. CDR3 region: CASSLNSYGYTF. CDR3 bases: TGCGCCAGCAGCTTGAACAGCTATGGCTACACCTTC.

J is TRBJ1-2 and V is TRBV9; D remains ambiguous. From germline, CDR1 is SGDLS and CDR2 YYNGEE. The CDR3 consists of 13 residues. Trimming cost V 6 bases and J 2 bases, with 11 bases left between them. CDR3 residues: CASKSTGNYGYTF. CDR3 DNA: TGTGCCAGCAAATCGACCGGGAACTATGGCTACACCTTC.

The rearrangement links TRBV6-6 to TRBJ2-1; 15 nucleotides line up with TRBD2. CDR1 and CDR2 (germline): MNHNY, SVGAGI (reference sequence). The ends lost 6 bases at V and 8 bases at J; junction bases unmatched: 8. This CDR3 is 16 amino acids long. CDR3 protein: CASRVIGLAGGDEQFF. The CDR3, as DNA: TGTGCCAGCAGAGTTATCGGACTAGCGGGAGGGGATGAGCAGTTCTTC.

V is TRBV4-2 and J is TRBJ2-7; D is perhaps TRBD2 (6 bases). The CDR3 contains 14 residues. CDR1 is LGHNA, CDR2 YNFKEQ, per germline. Trimming pared 5 bases from V and 3 bases from J, leaving 14 bases between. The CDR3 bases are TGTGCCAGCAGCGAGGGCGGGGTCCACTACGAGCAGTACTTC. Amino acid sequence: CASSEGGVHYEQYF.

The rearrangement uses TRBV6-5 and TRBJ2-1; TRBD2 agrees at 11 bases. Germline V gene sequence: CDR1 MNHEY, CDR2 SVGAGI. This CDR3 contains 15 residues. J was trimmed by 8 bases and V by 7 bases; bases with no gene match: 10. The DNA of the CDR3 is TGTGCCAGCACCCTACTAGCGGGAGAGGATGATGAGCAGTTCTTC. Its translation is CASTLLAGEDDEQFF.

The genes are TRBV5-4 and TRBJ1-2; possible D gene TRBD1, 5 bases. Trimming took 0 bases from V and 3 from J, leaving 9 bases between them. CDR3 length: 14 amino acids. CDR1 is SGHNT and CDR2 is YYREEE in the germline V gene (reference sequence). The CDR3 reads CASSLAGEYYGYTF. The CDR3, as DNA: TGTGCCAGCAGCTTGGCGGGGGAGTACTATGGCTACACCTTC.

V usage is TRBV15 and J usage is TRBJ1-1; D uncertain. This CDR3 comprises 14 residues. Germline CDR1 is LNHNV and CDR2 is YYDKDF (reference sequence). V lost 3 bases and J 1 base, leaving 9 bases between the germline ends. In DNA form, the CDR3 reads TGTGCCACCAGCAGGCCTCTCAGGAACACTGAAGCTTTCTTT. This encodes CATSRPLRNTEAFF.

V and J are TRBV19 and TRBJ2-7; 7 bases agree with TRBD1. The CDR3 is 12 residues long. Germline assignment: CDR1 LNHDA and CDR2 SQIVND (reference sequence). V lost 6 bases and J lost 5; bases outside the gene matches: 4. The CDR3 is CASRQGYNEQYF. The CDR3 DNA is TGTGCCAGTAGACAGGGGTACAACGAGCAGTACTTC.

J is TRBJ2-7 and V is TRBV7-8; D is perhaps TRBD2 (5 bases). V lost 1 base to trimming and J lost 7 bases, with 11 bases between them. Germline CDR1 SGHVS, CDR2 FQNEAQ. The CDR3 length is 13 residues. This CDR3 reads CASSLGLAREQYF. CDR3 DNA: TGTGCCAGCAGCTTAGGGCTAGCAAGGGAGCAGTACTTC.

This clone was counted a single time. J is TRBJ1-3 and V is TRBV5-6; 10 bases are shared with TRBD1. V shed 4 bases, J shed 3 bases, and the junction held 4 bases outside the gene matches. The CDR3 sequence is 15 residues long. Germline loops: CDR1 SGHDT, CDR2 YYEEEE. DNA for the CDR3: TGTGCCAGCAGCCCGACAGGGGGCTTTGGAAACACCATATATTTT. The encoded protein is CASSPTGGFGNTIYF.

The gene calls are TRBV2 and TRBJ2-3, with 10 positions matching TRBD1. The CDR3 totals 15 residues. The germline CDR1 and CDR2 sequences are SNHLY and FYNNEI. The V and J ends lost 5 bases and 4 bases, in that order; junction bases with no gene match: 6. CDR3 bases: TGTGCCAGCAGTACCGGACAGGGGGGGGCAGATACGCAGTATTTT. Its protein is CASSTGQGGADTQYF.

J is TRBJ2-7 and V is TRBV4-2, with 11 bases lining up with TRBD2. Germline CDR1 reads LGHNA; CDR2 reads YNFKEQ. V lost 1 base and J lost 4; bases outside the gene matches: 9. The CDR3 sequence is 17 residues long. This CDR3 is CASSQGIAGGPSYEQYF. The DNA of the CDR3 is TGTGCCAGCAGCCAAGGGATAGCGGGAGGGCCGTCGTACGAGCAGTACTTC.

The V call is TRBV11-3, the J call TRBJ2-1, with 11 bases matching TRBD2. Germline loops: CDR1 SGHNT, CDR2 YENEEA. The CDR3 has 17 residues. V shed 5 bases, J shed 7 bases, and the junction held 13 bases outside the gene matches. CDR3: CASSASPTSGSWNEQFF. The CDR3 DNA is TGTGCCAGCAGCGCCTCACCTACTAGCGGGAGTTGGAATGAGCAGTTCTTC.

This clone was observed a few times. The chain employs TRBV14 and TRBJ2-3; 7 bases match TRBD1. Germline CDR1 is SGHDN and CDR2 is FVKESK. The CDR3 sequence is 14 residues long. With V trimmed by 2 bases and J by 6 bases, 5 bases remained unmatched. CDR3 DNA sequence: TGTGCCAGCAGCCAACGACAGACAGGGGATACGCAGTATTTT. Translating it yields CASSQRQTGDTQYF. The full variable domain, in which reference TRBV14 and TRBJ2-3 provide the parts outside the CDR3, is EAGVTQFPSHSVIEKGQTVTLRCDPISGHDNLYWYRRVMGKEIKFLLHFVKESKQDESGMPNNRFLAERTGGTYSTLKVQPAELEDSGVYFCASSQRQTGDTQYFGPGTRLTVL.